These T cell receptor beta chains were read from a single sample in a study of CD8+CD57+ T cells in acquired aplastic anemia. TCRdb processed the reads anew with MiXCR; each CDR3 protein has one entry. The data contain about 100,000 distinct CDR3 sequences, 51% of them seen just once; the ten biggest clones take up roughly a third. Source material: sorted CD4+, CD8+, or CD8+CD57+ T cells (not recorded which) from PBMCs. These receptors all stem from a human donor in good health, serving as a control. The CDR3 runs from the conserved cysteine through the conserved F or W. D genes are given only for firm matches. Clone sizes are given selectively: once, few, many, or a class where the clone is expanded.

D gene: TRBD1
J gene: TRBJ1-5
clone size: .
V gene: TRBV10-3
CDR3 DNA: TGTGCCATCAGCAAGGACAGGCTTAGCAATCAGCCCCAGCATTTT
CDR3 protein: CAISKDRLSNQPQHF

D gene: .
J gene: TRBJ1-4
clone size: once
V gene: TRBV15
CDR3 DNA: TGTGCCACCAGCAGAGATCAGACTAATGAAAAACTGTTTTTT
CDR3 protein: CATSRDQTNEKLFF

D gene: .
J gene: TRBJ1-6
clone size: .
V gene: TRBV25-1
CDR3 DNA: TGTGCCAGCAGTGGGGGGGGCGCCTATAATTCACCCCTCCACTTT
CDR3 protein: CASSGGGAYNSPLHF

D gene: .
J gene: TRBJ1-2
clone size: .
V gene: TRBV2
CDR3 DNA: TGTGCCAGCAGTGAGTGGGAGGAGGGTGGCTACACCTTC
CDR3 protein: CASSEWEEGGYTF

D gene: TRBD1
J gene: TRBJ2-7
clone size: few
V gene: TRBV7-6
CDR3 DNA: TGTGCCAGCAGCCTGGGGACAGGGAACTACGAGCAGTACTTC
CDR3 protein: CASSLGTGNYEQYF

D gene: TRBD2
J gene: TRBJ2-7
clone size: many
V gene: TRBV6-5
CDR3 DNA: TGTGCCAGCAGTTACGGTAGCGGGGGGTCCTACGAGCAGTACTTC
CDR3 protein: CASSYGSGGSYEQYF

D gene: TRBD1
J gene: TRBJ1-2
clone size: .
V gene: TRBV10-2
CDR3 DNA: TGCGCCAGCAGCGCGGGACAGGGTTATGGCTACACCTTC
CDR3 protein: CASSAGQGYGYTF

D gene: .
J gene: TRBJ2-7
clone size: .
V gene: TRBV10-3
CDR3 DNA: TGTGCCATCAGTGAGCCACCGACCGAGCAGTACTTC
CDR3 protein: CAISEPPTEQYF

D gene: TRBD1
J gene: TRBJ1-5
clone size: many
V gene: TRBV9
CDR3 DNA: TGTGCCAGCAGCGTCGGGACAGGGGCACAGCCCCAGCATTTT
CDR3 protein: CASSVGTGAQPQHF

D gene: TRBD1
J gene: TRBJ2-5
clone size: .
V gene: TRBV5-3
CDR3 DNA: TGTGCCAGCAGCCCTAGGGGACAGCGGGAGACCCAGTACTTC
CDR3 protein: CASSPRGQRETQYF

D gene: TRBD2
J gene: TRBJ2-1
clone size: .
V gene: TRBV11-1
CDR3 DNA: TGTGCCAGCACCAAGCGGGGTAGGGTAACTCATGAGCAGTTCTTC
CDR3 protein: CASTKRGRVTHEQFF

D gene: .
J gene: TRBJ2-7
clone size: .
V gene: TRBV29-1
CDR3 DNA: TGCAGCGTTAAGGACAAAGCCTACGAGCAGTACTTC
CDR3 protein: CSVKDKAYEQYF

D gene: .
J gene: TRBJ2-1
clone size: .
V gene: TRBV29-1
CDR3 DNA: TGCAGCGTGGTCACTTCCAATGAGCAGTTCTTC
CDR3 protein: CSVVTSNEQFF

D gene: .
J gene: TRBJ2-5
clone size: .
V gene: TRBV10-2
CDR3 DNA: TGCGCCAGCACCCGTGGGGTTCAAGAGACCCAGTACTTC
CDR3 protein: CASTRGVQETQYF

D gene: .
J gene: TRBJ1-2
clone size: .
V gene: TRBV19
CDR3 DNA: TGTGCCAGCAGCCTTACAGGGCCTGGTGGCTACACCTTC
CDR3 protein: CASSLTGPGGYTF

D gene: TRBD1
J gene: TRBJ2-5
clone size: .
V gene: TRBV29-1
CDR3 DNA: TGCAGCGTGGCCCCCGGGACAGGGTTAGAGACCCAGTACTTC
CDR3 protein: CSVAPGTGLETQYF

D gene: TRBD2
J gene: TRBJ2-7
clone size: .
V gene: TRBV10-1
CDR3 DNA: TGCGCCAGCATGGAGAAGACTAGCGGGGAATGGTACGAGCAGTACTTC
CDR3 protein: CASMEKTSGEWYEQYF

D gene: TRBD2
J gene: TRBJ2-1
clone size: .
V gene: TRBV2
CDR3 DNA: TGTGCCAGCAGTGGATATACTAGCGGGGGCAGTGAGCAGTTCTTC
CDR3 protein: CASSGYTSGGSEQFF

D gene: TRBD1
J gene: TRBJ2-3
clone size: many
V gene: TRBV12-3/TRBV12-4
CDR3 DNA: TGTGCCAGCAATCAGGACAGGGACACAGATACGCAGTATTTT
CDR3 protein: CASNQDRDTDTQYF

D gene: .
J gene: TRBJ1-3
clone size: many
V gene: TRBV20-1
CDR3 DNA: TGCAGTGCTGCGGGGGGGGCTGGAAACACCATATATTTT
CDR3 protein: CSAAGGAGNTIYF

D gene: .
J gene: TRBJ2-3
clone size: many
V gene: TRBV2
CDR3 DNA: TGTGCCAGCACTGCCTCAGATACGCAGTATTTT
CDR3 protein: CASTASDTQYF

D gene: TRBD2
J gene: TRBJ2-3
clone size: .
V gene: TRBV29-1
CDR3 DNA: TGCAGCGTCGCGACTAGCGGGGCGCAGTATTTT
CDR3 protein: CSVATSGAQYF

D gene: .
J gene: TRBJ2-3
clone size: few
V gene: TRBV29-1
CDR3 DNA: TGCAGCGTTGTCGGTCAGGGGGGGCAGTATTTT
CDR3 protein: CSVVGQGGQYF

D gene: TRBD1
J gene: TRBJ2-3
clone size: few
V gene: TRBV24-1
CDR3 DNA: TGTGCCACCAGTGATTCCGGACAGGTCACAGATACGCAGTATTTT
CDR3 protein: CATSDSGQVTDTQYF

D gene: TRBD2
J gene: TRBJ2-3
clone size: once
V gene: TRBV5-1
CDR3 DNA: TGCGCCAGCAGCTTGTCTGACGGGAGGGCCGCAGATACGCAGTATTTT
CDR3 protein: CASSLSDGRAADTQYF

D gene: .
J gene: TRBJ2-1
clone size: .
V gene: TRBV10-2
CDR3 DNA: TGCGCCAGTGGGACAAATTACAATGAGCAGTTCTTC
CDR3 protein: CASGTNYNEQFF

D gene: .
J gene: TRBJ2-1
clone size: .
V gene: TRBV24-1
CDR3 DNA: TGTGCCTCCAGTGATTGGAGCAATGAGCAGTTCTTC
CDR3 protein: CASSDWSNEQFF

D gene: .
J gene: TRBJ1-1
clone size: many
V gene: TRBV27
CDR3 DNA: TGTGCCAGCAGTTTCGGGGGGTCGGGAACTGAAGCTTTCTTT
CDR3 protein: CASSFGGSGTEAFF

D gene: .
J gene: TRBJ2-7
clone size: many
V gene: TRBV6-5
CDR3 DNA: TGTGCCAGCAGGAACAGGGACTCCTACGAGCAGTACTTC
CDR3 protein: CASRNRDSYEQYF

D gene: .
J gene: TRBJ1-2
clone size: .
V gene: TRBV20-1
CDR3 DNA: TGCAGTGCTCCTTGGGAGACTGGTTATGGCTACACCTTC
CDR3 protein: CSAPWETGYGYTF

D gene: TRBD1
J gene: TRBJ1-2
clone size: once
V gene: TRBV20-1
CDR3 DNA: TGCAGTGCTAGTGACGCGGGCAGGGGGCGCGAAGGCTACACCTTC
CDR3 protein: CSASDAGRGREGYTF

D gene: TRBD1
J gene: TRBJ2-7
clone size: .
V gene: TRBV20-1
CDR3 DNA: TGCAGTGCCAGATGGACAGGGGGCAAATACGAGCAGTGCTTC
CDR3 protein: CSARWTGGKYEQCF

D gene: .
J gene: TRBJ2-3
clone size: .
V gene: TRBV19
CDR3 DNA: TGTGCCAGCCGGGACCTAGATACGCAGTATTTT
CDR3 protein: CASRDLDTQYF

D gene: TRBD1
J gene: TRBJ1-6
clone size: .
V gene: TRBV20-1
CDR3 DNA: TGCAGTGCTAGGGACAGGGCCAAACGAGATAATTCACCCCTCCACTTT
CDR3 protein: CSARDRAKRDNSPLHF

D gene: .
J gene: TRBJ1-1
clone size: .
V gene: TRBV5-4
CDR3 DNA: TGTGCCAGCAGCTTGGACAGTTTAATGAGCACTGAAGCTTTCTTT
CDR3 protein: CASSLDSLMSTEAFF

D gene: .
J gene: TRBJ1-1
clone size: many
V gene: TRBV4-1
CDR3 DNA: TGCGCCAGCAGCCCTTGGGCGGTTGAGACTGACATGAACACTGAAGCTTTCTTT
CDR3 protein: CASSPWAVETDMNTEAFF

D gene: .
J gene: TRBJ1-6
clone size: few
V gene: TRBV7-9
CDR3 DNA: TGTGCCAGCAGCTTAGAGGGGGGCGCCTCACCCCTCCACTTT
CDR3 protein: CASSLEGGASPLHF

D gene: .
J gene: TRBJ1-1
clone size: few
V gene: TRBV7-6
CDR3 DNA: TGTGCCAGCAGCTTAGTCGAGGGGGCTGAAGCTTTCTTT
CDR3 protein: CASSLVEGAEAFF

D gene: .
J gene: TRBJ2-1
clone size: .
V gene: TRBV12-3/TRBV12-4
CDR3 DNA: TGTGCCAGCAATGAGGGGAATGAGCAGTTCTTC
CDR3 protein: CASNEGNEQFF

D gene: .
J gene: TRBJ1-1
clone size: many
V gene: TRBV29-1
CDR3 DNA: TGCAGCGTCCAGGGAGATACTGAAGCTTTCTTT
CDR3 protein: CSVQGDTEAFF

D gene: TRBD1
J gene: TRBJ2-3
clone size: .
V gene: TRBV11-1
CDR3 DNA: TGTGCCAGCAGCTCAACCAGGGGGCAGAGCGATACGCAGTATTTT
CDR3 protein: CASSSTRGQSDTQYF

D gene: TRBD1
J gene: TRBJ1-2
clone size: few
V gene: TRBV10-3
CDR3 DNA: TGTGCCATCAGTGCGGACAGGGGTAGAGGCTACACCTTC
CDR3 protein: CAISADRGRGYTF

D gene: .
J gene: TRBJ1-1
clone size: .
V gene: TRBV19
CDR3 DNA: TGTGCCAGTAGTATACCCCGGAAGTACACTGAAGCTTTCTTT
CDR3 protein: CASSIPRKYTEAFF

D gene: .
J gene: TRBJ2-1
clone size: once
V gene: TRBV25-1
CDR3 DNA: TGTGCCAGCAGCAAAAAAGGGGTCGATCTCGGTGAGCAGTTCTTC
CDR3 protein: CASSKKGVDLGEQFF

D gene: TRBD1
J gene: TRBJ1-6
clone size: .
V gene: TRBV20-1
CDR3 DNA: TGCAGTGCTAGCCAAGGGTCAGGGGGCCCTTCACCCCTCCACTTT
CDR3 protein: CSASQGSGGPSPLHF